Following are 6 T cell receptor beta chains from one sample sequenced in a study of immune evolution from preneoplasia to lung adenocarcinoma. Method: immunoSEQ multiplex PCR; TCRdb's copy keeps in-frame clones and lacks some. This sample carries around 5,700 clones, under 85% of them seen once, and the ten largest clones take about 9.4%. Sequencing was performed on FFPE adjacent normal lung tissue. The receptors derive from a donor aged 70 or over with lung adenocarcinoma.

The chain employs TRBV7-6 and TRBJ2-2; TRBD2 agrees at 14 bases. From germline, CDR1 is SGHVS and CDR2 FNYEAQ. The V segment lost 3 bases and the J segment 1 base; nucleotides outside the gene matches: 1. This CDR3 is 17 amino acids long. CDR3 sequence: CASSFGTSGGNTGELFF. For the CDR3, the DNA is TGTGCCAGCAGCTTCGGGACTAGCGGGGGGAACACCGGGGAGCTGTTTTTT.

The chain uses TRBV5-1 and TRBJ1-5; 10 positions match TRBD1. With V trimmed by 4 bases and J by 1 base, 2 bases remained unmatched. The CDR3 extends over 15 amino acids. The V gene's germline CDR1 is SGHRS and CDR2 YFSETQ. CDR3 bases: TGCGCCAGCAGCACGACAGGGGGCAGCAATCAGCCCCAGCATTTT. This codes for CASSTTGGSNQPQHF.

The V call is TRBV5-4, the J call TRBJ2-2; D is ambiguous. The CDR3 extends over 13 amino acids. Germline V gene lookup returns CDR1 SGHNT and CDR2 YYREEE (reference sequence). The V gene lost 2 bases and the J gene lost 2 bases, with 4 bases spanning the gap. CDR3 sequence reads: CASSLTNTGELFF. CDR3 nucleotides: TGTGCCAGCAGCTTAACAAACACCGGGGAGCTGTTTTTT.

This rearrangement joins TRBV5-6 to TRBJ2-7, with D possibly matching TRBD1 (5 bases). The V end lost 0 bases, the J end lost 6 bases, and 10 bases lay between the germline ends. This CDR3 has 13 amino acids. Germline CDR1 and CDR2: SGHDT and YYEEEE. The CDR3 spells CASSLGQMGEQYF. CDR3 bases: TGTGCCAGCAGCTTGGGACAGATGGGCGAGCAGTACTTC.

This chain connects TRBV7-3 to TRBJ2-3, with 13 nucleotides matching TRBD2. The germline V gene has CDR1 SGHTA and CDR2 FQGTGA. The CDR3 spans 16 residues. The junction had 6 bases not matched to a gene; V was cut back by 5 bases and J by 4 bases. The CDR3 here is CASSPGLAGAADTQYF. CDR3 in DNA: TGTGCCAGCAGCCCAGGACTAGCGGGGGCCGCAGATACGCAGTATTTT.

This chain joins TRBV18 and TRBJ1-2, with D perhaps TRBD1 (5 bases). The CDR3 is 13 amino acids. Trimming removed 5 bases at V and 10 bases at J, with 17 bases between. The germline V gene has CDR1 KGHSH and CDR2 LQKENI. CDR3 in amino acids: CASSAPGVRIYTF. In nucleotides, the CDR3 is TGTGCCAGCTCAGCGCCGGGGGTCCGAATCTACACCTTC.